Following are 25 T cell receptor beta chains from one sample sequenced in a study of radiotherapy plus CTLA-4 blockade in lung cancer. The assay was immunoSEQ multiplex PCR, and TCRdb's table has in-frame clones only and misses some. The sample shows around 82,000 clones, under 85% of them seen only once. Sequenced here: peripheral blood, sampled from a patient treated with radiotherapy plus ipilimumab. These receptors originate from a human donor with non-small cell lung cancer who had stable disease on radiotherapy plus ipilimumab.

The V and J genes are TRBV2 and TRBJ2-1; 9 bases fit TRBD1. This CDR3 spans 15 amino acids. J gave up 8 bases and V 3 bases, and 8 bases lay outside the gene matches. CDR1 is SNHLY and CDR2 is FYNNEI in the germline V gene. CDR3 sequence: CASSDRDRVRDEQFF. DNA of the CDR3: TGTGCCAGCAGTGATCGGGACAGGGTTCGGGATGAGCAGTTCTTC.

The V and J genes are TRBV11-2 and TRBJ2-3; D gene ambiguous. Trimming removed 1 base from V and 4 bases from J, with 9 bases in between. The CDR3 contains 14 residues. Germline V gives CDR1 SGHAT, CDR2 FQNNGV. CDR3 region: CASSLGRLPDTQYF. DNA of the CDR3: TGTGCCAGCAGCTTAGGGCGGCTACCAGATACGCAGTATTTT.

The chain joins TRBV11-1 to TRBJ2-1, with D possibly TRBD2 on 6 matching bases. The V end lost 10 bases, the J end lost 5 bases, and 12 bases lay between the germline ends. Germline values: CDR1 SGHAT, CDR2 FQDESV (reference sequence). The CDR3 spans 12 residues. As DNA, the CDR3 is TGTGCCACCCGTCGCGGGAACAATGAGCAGTTCTTC. It specifies CATRRGNNEQFF.

This sequence joins TRBV5-1 and TRBJ2-7; D is uncertain. This CDR3 has 15 residues. Germline V gene lookup returns CDR1 SGHRS and CDR2 YFSETQ. Trimming stripped 4 bases from V and 3 bases from J, with 17 bases between. CDR3 protein: CASSPSGGRVYEQYF. As DNA, the CDR3 is TGCGCCAGCAGCCCGTCGGGTGGCAGAGTCTACGAGCAGTACTTC.

The chain combines TRBV27 with TRBJ1-2, with 8 bases matching TRBD1. Unmatched junction bases numbered 3, after V lost 8 bases and J lost 4 bases. CDR1 is MNHEY and CDR2 is SMNVEV in the germline V gene (reference sequence). The CDR3 is 12 amino acids. The CDR3 DNA sequence: TGTGCCAGCTGGGACAGGTTCTATGGCTACACCTTC. It translates to CASWDRFYGYTF.

The CDR3 DNA reads as TGTGCCAGCAGTTTCGGGGGACGATTCGGACACCTGCGTGAGTACACCTTC. Its protein is CASSFGGRFGHLREYTF. The chain combines TRBV28 with TRBJ1-2; the D gene is possibly TRBD1 (5 bases). Per the germline V gene, CDR1 is MDHEN and CDR2 is SYDVKM. Trimming pared 3 bases from V and 11 bases from J, leaving 28 bases between. The CDR3 is made up of 17 amino acids.

The rearrangement links TRBV4-1 to TRBJ2-3; 12 nucleotides line up with TRBD2. The CDR3 runs to 21 residues. The junction had 20 bases not matched to a gene; V was cut back by 4 bases and J by 3 bases. The germline CDR1 and CDR2 sequences are MGHRA and YSYEKL. CDR3 sequence: CASSLTGTGTLAGGPTDTQYF. In DNA form, the CDR3 reads TGCGCCAGCAGCCTTACCGGGACAGGGACCCTAGCGGGGGGGCCGACAGATACGCAGTATTTT.

This clone was counted once. The CDR3 is CASSPGRTGGDEKLFF. Written as DNA, the CDR3 is TGTGCCAGCAGTCCCGGGAGGACAGGCGGGGATGAAAAACTGTTTTTT. V is TRBV28 and J is TRBJ1-4, with 7 bases that match TRBD1. Germline values: CDR1 MDHEN, CDR2 SYDVKM. This CDR3 spans 16 amino acids. V was pared by 5 bases and J by 6 bases, with 12 bases of the junction left unmatched.

The chain joins TRBV7-3 to TRBJ1-1, with 7 bases matching TRBD1. CDR3 size: 14 residues. The germline CDR1 and CDR2 sequences are SGHTA and FQGTGA. Trimming at V came to 3 bases and at J to 6 bases, leaving 7 bases not matched to a gene. CDR3 protein: CASSFTGEGAEAFF. The CDR3 DNA reads TGTGCCAGCAGCTTTACAGGGGAGGGGGCTGAAGCTTTCTTT. The entire variable domain, with the rest obtained from reference TRBV7-3 and TRBJ1-1, is as follows: GAGVSQTPSNKVTEKGKYVELRCDPISGHTALYWYRQSLGQGPEFLIYFQGTGAADDSGLPNDRFFAVRPEGSVSTLKIQRTERGDSAVYLCASSFTGEGAEAFFGQGTRLTVV.

The J gene is TRBJ1-2, the V gene TRBV29-1; no definite D call. Germline V gene sequence: CDR1 SQVTM, CDR2 ANQGSEA. The CDR3 runs 13 residues. V gave up 4 bases and J gave up 3 bases, with 12 bases separating them. The CDR3: CSVAEGADYGYTF. CDR3 in DNA: TGCAGCGTTGCTGAGGGTGCAGACTATGGCTACACCTTC.

This chain connects TRBV7-9 to TRBJ2-7; D may correspond to TRBD1 or TRBD2 (6 bases each). The CDR3 spans 16 residues. Germline V gives CDR1 SEHNR, CDR2 FQNEAQ (reference sequence). Trimming took 0 bases from V and 2 from J, leaving 14 bases between them. CDR3 in DNA: TGTGCCAGCAGCTTAGCGAGTCGGGGGCCCCCCTACGAGCAGTACTTC. Translation gives CASSLASRGPPYEQYF.

CDR3: CASSQVIASSYEQYF. The CDR3 bases are TGCGCCAGCAGCCAAGTCATCGCTAGCTCCTACGAGCAGTACTTC. J is TRBJ2-7 and V is TRBV4-1; D is ambiguous. Germline V gene lookup returns CDR1 MGHRA and CDR2 YSYEKL. The CDR3 is made up of 15 amino acids. Deletions cut 1 base from V and 0 bases from J, with 10 bases between.

The V call is TRBV7-6, the J call TRBJ2-2; TRBD1 matches 8 bases. CDR1 and CDR2 from the germline V gene are SGHVS and FNYEAQ. V shed 5 bases and J 0 bases; nucleotides not matched to a gene: 8. The CDR3 runs to 17 residues. CDR3 residues: CASSPMLGQANTGELFF. CDR3 sequence (DNA): TGTGCCAGCAGCCCGATGCTGGGACAGGCGAACACCGGGGAGCTGTTTTTT.

The V and J genes are TRBV28 and TRBJ1-4; 8 bases fit TRBD1. CDR1 is MDHEN, CDR2 SYDVKM, per germline. Trimming cost V 0 bases and J 4 bases; bases outside gene matches: 10. The CDR3 is 18 residues long. The CDR3 is CASSLWGPRGHGNEKLFF. The DNA for the CDR3 is TGTGCCAGCAGTTTATGGGGGCCCAGGGGGCACGGTAATGAAAAACTGTTTTTT.

This clone was detected a few times. The chain carries TRBV25-1 and TRBJ2-7; 11 positions match TRBD1. Germline V gene sequence: CDR1 MGHDK, CDR2 SYGVNS. The ends lost 7 bases at V and 0 bases at J; junction bases unmatched: 5. The CDR3 length is 15 residues. CDR3 residues: CASTRGTGGSYEQYF. The CDR3 DNA follows: TGTGCCAGCACTCGAGGGACAGGGGGCTCCTACGAGCAGTACTTC.

The chain carries TRBV7-9 and TRBJ2-1; maybe TRBD2 (5 bases). With 1 base removed from V and 1 base from J, the gap between germline ends came to 8 bases. The CDR3 is 15 residues long. CDR1 and CDR2 (germline): SEHNR, FQNEAQ (reference sequence). The CDR3 DNA reads as TGTGCCAGCAGCTTAGAAGAGCGGTCCTACAATGAGCAGTTCTTC. Its protein is CASSLEERSYNEQFF. The full variable domain, its missing parts supplied by reference TRBV7-9 and TRBJ2-1, is DTGVSQNPRHKITKRGQNVTFRCDPISEHNRLYWYRQTLGQGPEFLTYFQNEAQLEKSRLLSDRFSAERPKGSFSTLEIQRTEQGDSAMYLCASSLEERSYNEQFFGPGTRLTVL.

The gene calls are TRBV25-1 and TRBJ1-1; D gene uncertain. Trimming stripped 2 bases from V and 3 bases from J, with 4 bases between. This CDR3 region has 12 residues. Germline values: CDR1 MGHDK, CDR2 SYGVNS. CDR3 nucleotide sequence: TGTGCCAGCAGTGAAGGGTACACTGAAGCTTTCTTT. Translation: CASSEGYTEAFF.

This clone occurred a few times. At one boundary the junction diverges from the germline segment, which might be a read error. J is TRBJ2-7 and V is TRBV28, with D perhaps being TRBD1 or TRBD2 (6 bases each). Germline lookup yields CDR1 MDHEN and CDR2 SYDVKM. CDR3 length: 12 residues. CDR3 sequence reads: CASSFRGAGLHF. In nucleotides, the CDR3 is TGTGCCAGCAGCTTTAGGGGGGCGGGGCTCCACTTC.

V gene TRBV5-6 combines with J gene TRBJ2-7; D is unclear. This CDR3 region has 11 residues. Trimming took off 0 bases at V and 8 bases at J, with 6 bases between the two ends. The V gene's germline CDR1 is SGHDT and CDR2 YYEEEE. CDR3 loop: CASSLGGQQYF. In nucleotides, the CDR3 is TGTGCCAGCAGCTTGGGAGGTCAGCAGTACTTC.

This clone was picked up a small number of times. The chain combines TRBV6-1 with TRBJ1-3, with D hard to call. Germline loops: CDR1 MNHNS, CDR2 SASEGT. The length of the CDR3 is 13 residues. V lost 7 bases and J lost 0, with 7 bases in between. DNA for the CDR3: TGTGCCAGCACGCTTATCTCTGGAAACACCATATATTTT. This codes for CASTLISGNTIYF.

This clone was recorded only once. The CDR3: CASSLGQGVVETQYF. Written as DNA, the CDR3 is TGCGCCAGCAGCCTCGGACAGGGGGTGGTGGAGACCCAGTACTTC. V gene TRBV5-1 combines with J gene TRBJ2-5, with 10 bases identical to TRBD1. The CDR3 has 15 amino acids. The V gene's germline CDR1 is SGHRS and CDR2 YFSETQ. Trimming cost V 4 bases and J 5 bases; bases outside gene matches: 8. Complete variable domain (other parts from reference TRBV5-1 and TRBJ2-5): KAGVTQTPRYLIKTRGQQVTLSCSPISGHRSVSWYQQTPGQGLQFLFEYFSETQRNKGNFPGRFSGRQFSNSRSEMNVSTLELGDSALYLCASSLGQGVVETQYFGPGTRLLVL.

The V gene is TRBV10-1, the J gene TRBJ1-1, with 9 bases aligning to TRBD1. CDR1 and CDR2 from the germline V gene are WNHNN and SYGVQD (reference sequence). The CDR3 extends over 14 amino acids. V lost 1 base, J lost 9 bases, and 6 bases stayed unmatched. The CDR3: CASSEYGQGKKAFF. CDR3 coding DNA: TGCGCCAGCAGTGAGTATGGACAGGGGAAGAAAGCTTTCTTT.

This clone showed up just once. The DNA for the CDR3 is TGCGCCAGCAGCTTGGCATGGAGGTGGGGTGAGACCCAGTACTTC. Translating gives CASSLAWRWGETQYF. The chain is built from TRBV5-1 and TRBJ2-5; D may be TRBD2 (5 bases). This CDR3 spans 15 amino acids. Germline V gene data show CDR1 as SGHRS and CDR2 as YFSETQ. V was trimmed by 0 bases and J by 5 bases, leaving 14 bases between them. Together with reference TRBV5-1 and TRBJ2-5, the CDR3 gives the full variable domain: KAGVTQTPRYLIKTRGQQVTLSCSPISGHRSVSWYQQTPGQGLQFLFEYFSETQRNKGNFPGRFSGRQFSNSRSEMNVSTLELGDSALYLCASSLAWRWGETQYFGPGTRLLVL.

This chain joins TRBV10-3 and TRBJ1-2, with 9 bases fitting TRBD1. The CDR3 spans 15 residues. The J segment lost 6 bases and the V segment lost 11 bases, leaving 16 bases of the junction unmatched. Germline V gene sequence: CDR1 ENHRY, CDR2 SYGVKD. CDR3 sequence: CASKEGQGRWNGYTF. The CDR3 coding sequence is TGTGCCTCCAAAGAGGGACAGGGCCGGTGGAATGGCTACACCTTC.

The chain combines TRBV6-1 with TRBJ1-1, with 9 bases aligning to TRBD1. Germline V gene sequence: CDR1 MNHNS, CDR2 SASEGT. V shed 5 bases, J shed 1 base, and the junction held 5 bases outside the gene matches. CDR3 length: 15 amino acids. The CDR3: CASSRTGGRNTEAFF. DNA for the CDR3: TGTGCCAGCAGTCGTACAGGGGGCCGGAACACTGAAGCTTTCTTT.